This TCR beta chain was identified during a study of blood T cell repertoires in COVID-19. Whole-study context: Sources were T cells, B-cell-depleted T cells, or PBMCs; the material itself was cDNA or gDNA.

The sample holds a few counts of this clone. In the study's own analysis: Counts of nucleated cells, estimated from reference gene primer amplification, were obtained. Generated by immunoSEQ multiplex PCR, the TCRdb table keeps only in-frame clones and is missing some. V and J calls and clone size are as listed in that table; D and trimming were resolved from the DNA. In the table there are 200,000 to 250,000 clones, 85% to 90% of which are singletons. Everyone who took part was roughly 18 to 89 years old, and they came from about 23 US areas. Participants were placed into cohorts based on the clinical history they reported. CDR1 and CDR2 (germline): SGHNT, YYREEE (reference sequence). V dropped 4 bases and J dropped 0 bases, with 14 bases sitting between them. CDR3 size: 16 residues.

The rearrangement uses TRBV5-4 and TRBJ1-3; tentatively, D is TRBD1 (5 bases). Sequencing input: PBMCs or T cells enriched from blood (not recorded which). The source of this sequence is a man aged 25 to 40 who had been exposed to COVID-19. CDR3 DNA sequence: TGTGCCAGCAGCAAGGGGCTGGGTTACTCTGGAAACACCATATATTTT. It codes for CASSKGLGYSGNTIYF.